The 17 T cell receptor beta chains presented below share a single source sample, sequenced in a study of blood T cell repertoires in COVID-19. Profiled with immunoSEQ multiplex PCR; TCRdb holds only in-frame clones, not every one. The sample holds around 250,000 clones, around 86% seen once. Source material: peripheral blood. Every receptor here comes from a woman aged 35 to 49 who had recovered from COVID-19.

In its sample, this clone was seen many times. This rearrangement joins TRBV7-2 to TRBJ2-7, with 8 bases matching TRBD1. The CDR3 length is 15 residues. Germline V gene data show CDR1 as SGHTA and CDR2 as FQGNSA. Trimming cost V 5 bases and J 6 bases; bases outside gene matches: 12. This CDR3 is CASSPTPGTGAEQYF. CDR3 nucleotide sequence: TGTGCCAGCAGCCCAACCCCCGGGACAGGAGCCGAGCAGTACTTC.

The V and J genes are TRBV24-1 and TRBJ2-3; D unresolved. V lost 1 base to trimming and J lost 4 bases, with 8 bases between them. Germline V CDR1 and CDR2: KGHDR, SFDVKD. The CDR3 runs to 14 residues. The CDR3 sequence is CATSDFRVADTQYF. CDR3 sequence (DNA): TGTGCCACCAGTGATTTTCGAGTCGCAGATACGCAGTATTTT.

This chain uses TRBV11-2 with TRBJ1-1, with D possibly TRBD1 on 5 matching bases. In germline, CDR1 is SGHAT, CDR2 FQNNGV. The CDR3 sequence is 15 residues long. Trimming shortened V by 0 bases and J by 7 bases, and 15 bases separated the two germline ends. The CDR3 region is CASSLDLLAGGEAFF. The CDR3 region has the DNA TGTGCCAGCAGCTTAGATCTTTTGGCGGGGGGTGAAGCTTTCTTT.

This sequence joins TRBV15 and TRBJ2-5, with D hard to call. Trimming took 0 bases from V and 5 from J, leaving 7 bases between them. This CDR3 spans 13 amino acids. The germline CDR1 and CDR2 sequences are LNHNV and YYDKDF (reference sequence). CDR3 bases: TGTGCCACCAGCAGAGATATCGGGGAGACCCAGTACTTC. Its translation is CATSRDIGETQYF.

V and J are TRBV11-3 and TRBJ2-1; TRBD2 matches at 11 bases. Looked up from germline, CDR1 is SGHNT and CDR2 is YENEEA. The CDR3 totals 15 residues. Unmatched junction bases numbered 10, after V lost 4 bases and J lost 11 bases. CDR3 bases: TGTGCCAGCAGCTCCCAGACGTCTAGCGGGAGGAAGCAGTTCTTC. Encoded protein: CASSSQTSSGRKQFF.

This chain's CDR3 is CASSRHPAGSETQYF. DNA for the CDR3: TGTGCCAGCAGCCGCCACCCGGCGGGTAGTGAGACCCAGTACTTC. V usage is TRBV7-2 and J usage is TRBJ2-5; D is perhaps TRBD2 (5 bases). With 5 bases removed from V and 5 bases from J, the gap between germline ends came to 18 bases. Germline V gene data show CDR1 as SGHTA and CDR2 as FQGNSA. There are 15 residues in the CDR3.

This chain uses TRBV7-9 with TRBJ2-7; 8 bases are a match to TRBD2. CDR3 size: 15 residues. The V gene end was trimmed by 3 bases and the J gene end by 9 bases; junction bases not matched to a gene: 13. Per germline, CDR1 SEHNR and CDR2 FQNEAQ (reference sequence). CDR3 DNA: TGTGCCAGCAGCTTTTTTGGGACTAGTGGTAGCGGGCAGTACTTC. This codes for CASSFFGTSGSGQYF.

The genes are TRBV28 and TRBJ2-4; D possibly corresponds to TRBD2 (6 bases). The germline V gene encodes CDR1 MDHEN and CDR2 SYDVKM. Trimming cost V 9 bases and J 6 bases, with 15 bases left between them. The CDR3 consists of 13 residues. CDR3 coding DNA: TGTGCCAGTGGGCCCGCCGGGGGAAACATTCAGTACTTC. This codes for CASGPAGGNIQYF.

This clone came up a few times. The chain is built from TRBV29-1 and TRBJ2-2; 8 positions agree with TRBD2. Germline V lookup: CDR1 SQVTM, CDR2 ANQGSEA. This CDR3 has 14 amino acids. The ends lost 2 bases at V and 4 bases at J; junction bases unmatched: 3. CDR3 sequence: CSVESGGGTGELFF. The CDR3 nucleotides read TGCAGCGTTGAAAGCGGGGGTGGCACCGGGGAGCTGTTTTTT.

The chain is built from TRBV13 and TRBJ2-1, with 12 bases fitting TRBD2. Germline loops: CDR1 PRHDT, CDR2 FYEKMQ (reference sequence). Trimming took 1 base from V and 6 from J; bases not matched to a gene: 1. The CDR3 runs 15 residues. CDR3 residues: CASSLELAGGNEQFF. CDR3 nucleotides: TGTGCCAGCAGCTTAGAACTAGCGGGAGGCAATGAGCAGTTCTTC. Using reference TRBV13 and TRBJ2-1 for the parts outside the CDR3, the full variable domain is AAGVIQSPRHLIKEKRETATLKCYPIPRHDTVYWYQQGPGQDPQFLISFYEKMQSDKGSIPDRFSAQQFSDYHSELNMSSLELGDSALYFCASSLELAGGNEQFFGPGTRLTVL.

The chain is built from TRBV10-3 and TRBJ1-5; possible D gene TRBD1, 5 bases. Germline V gives CDR1 ENHRY, CDR2 SYGVKD. V was trimmed by 4 bases and J by 1 base, leaving 11 bases between them. This CDR3 is built from 15 residues. DNA of the CDR3: TGTGCCATCAGTGCGACAGACCTAAGCAATCAGCCCCAGCATTTT. This sequence encodes CAISATDLSNQPQHF.

The chain joins TRBV5-1 to TRBJ1-5; possible D gene TRBD1, 6 bases. CDR1 is SGHRS and CDR2 is YFSETQ in the germline V gene. Trimming took off 4 bases at V and 8 bases at J, with 19 bases between the two ends. CDR3 size: 15 residues. CDR3 amino acids: CASSSGQLIGEPQHF. CDR3 coding DNA: TGCGCCAGCAGCAGTGGACAGCTCATTGGGGAGCCCCAGCATTTT.

The rearrangement joins TRBV18 to TRBJ2-3; TRBD1 agrees at 11 bases. This CDR3 comprises 16 residues. V lost 3 bases and J lost 3; bases outside the gene matches: 5. CDR1 is KGHSH, CDR2 LQKENI, per germline. CDR3 DNA sequence: TGTGCCAGCTCACCGGGGACAGGGGGATCGACAGATACGCAGTATTTT. It specifies CASSPGTGGSTDTQYF.

The chain combines TRBV27 with TRBJ2-7, with 7 positions matching TRBD2. The CDR3 spans 14 residues. Trimming removed 6 bases from V and 3 bases from J; junction bases left unmatched: 8. In germline, CDR1 is MNHEY, CDR2 SMNVEV (reference sequence). CDR3 DNA sequence: TGTGCCAGCAGCCCCGATTGGGGGGGCTACGAGCAGTACTTC. Its protein product is CASSPDWGGYEQYF.

The chain combines TRBV3-1 (or the pseudogene TRBV3-2) with TRBJ2-2; perhaps TRBD2 as D (7 bases). Between the trimmed V and J ends, which lost 1 base and 9 bases, there was a span of 18 bases. This CDR3 has 16 residues. Germline loops: CDR1 LGHDT, CDR2 YNNKEL (reference sequence). CDR3 DNA sequence: TGTGCCAGCAGCCAAGTACGCGTGCGGGGGCACCGGGAGCTGTTTTTT. It is translated as CASSQVRVRGHRELFF.

This chain joins TRBV9 and TRBJ2-2, with 9 bases that match TRBD1. The CDR3 sequence is 16 residues long. Germline V gene data show CDR1 as SGDLS and CDR2 as YYNGEE. The V gene end was trimmed by 4 bases and the J gene end by 3 bases; junction bases not matched to a gene: 7. The CDR3 sequence: CASSTPGTGHTGELFF. The CDR3 region has the DNA TGTGCCAGCAGCACACCCGGGACAGGGCACACCGGGGAGCTGTTTTTT.

As DNA, the CDR3 is TGTGCCAGCAGTTCGGGTAGCTCCTACAATGAGCAGTTCTTC. This translates into CASSSGSSYNEQFF. The rearrangement joins TRBV27 to TRBJ2-1, with no clear D. The V gene lost 4 bases and the J gene lost 0 bases, with 7 bases spanning the gap. Per the germline V gene, CDR1 is MNHEY and CDR2 is SMNVEV (reference sequence). This CDR3 comprises 14 residues.